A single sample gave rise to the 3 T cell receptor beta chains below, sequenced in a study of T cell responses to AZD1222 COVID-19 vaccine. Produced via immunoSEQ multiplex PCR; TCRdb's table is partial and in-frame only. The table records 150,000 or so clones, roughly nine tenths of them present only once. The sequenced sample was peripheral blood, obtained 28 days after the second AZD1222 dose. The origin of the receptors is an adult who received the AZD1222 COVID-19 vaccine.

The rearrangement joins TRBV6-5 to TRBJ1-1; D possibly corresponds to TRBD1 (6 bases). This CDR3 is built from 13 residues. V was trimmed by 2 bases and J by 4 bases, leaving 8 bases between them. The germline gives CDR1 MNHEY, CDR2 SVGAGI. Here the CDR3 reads CASSYGQITEAFF. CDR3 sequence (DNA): TGTGCCAGCAGTTACGGACAGATCACTGAAGCTTTCTTT.

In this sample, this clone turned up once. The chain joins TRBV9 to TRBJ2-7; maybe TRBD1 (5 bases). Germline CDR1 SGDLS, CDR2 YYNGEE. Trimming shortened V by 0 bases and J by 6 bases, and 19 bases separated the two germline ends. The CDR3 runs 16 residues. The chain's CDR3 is CASSVGAGYSRGEQYF. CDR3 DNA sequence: TGTGCCAGCAGCGTAGGGGCAGGGTATTCCCGCGGCGAGCAGTACTTC.

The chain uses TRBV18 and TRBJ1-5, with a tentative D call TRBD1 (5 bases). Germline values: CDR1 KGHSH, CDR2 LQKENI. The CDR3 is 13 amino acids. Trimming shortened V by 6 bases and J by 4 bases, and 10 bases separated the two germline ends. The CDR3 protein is CASSAGLNQPQHF. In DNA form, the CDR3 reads TGTGCCAGCTCGGCAGGGTTGAATCAGCCCCAGCATTTT. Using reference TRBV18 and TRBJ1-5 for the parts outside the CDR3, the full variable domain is NAGVMQNPRHLVRRRGQEARLRCSPMKGHSHVYWYRQLPEEGLKFMVYLQKENIIDESGMPKERFSAEFPKEGPSILRIQQVVRGDSAAYFCASSAGLNQPQHFGDGTRLSIL.